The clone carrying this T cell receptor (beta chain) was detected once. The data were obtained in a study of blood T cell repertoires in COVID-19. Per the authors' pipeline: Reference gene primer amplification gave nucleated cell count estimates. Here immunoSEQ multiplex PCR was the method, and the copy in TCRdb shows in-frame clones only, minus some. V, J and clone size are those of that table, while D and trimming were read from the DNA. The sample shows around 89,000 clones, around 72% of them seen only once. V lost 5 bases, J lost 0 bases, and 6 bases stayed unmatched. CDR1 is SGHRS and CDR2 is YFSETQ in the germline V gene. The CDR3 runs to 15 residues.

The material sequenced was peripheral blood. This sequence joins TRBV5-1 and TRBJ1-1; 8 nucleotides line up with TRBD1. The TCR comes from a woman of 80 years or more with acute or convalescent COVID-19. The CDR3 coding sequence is TGCGCCAGCAGTTCGAGGGGACAGGTGAACACTGAAGCTTTCTTT. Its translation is CASSSRGQVNTEAFF.